The 4 T cell receptor beta chains in this list originate from one sample, sequenced in a study of T cells expressing NK-cell markers. TCRdb re-called the 5' RACE reads and gives one entry per CDR3 protein, without DNA. The sample spans about 380,000 distinct CDR3 sequences; the ten largest clones claim 5% to 5.5%. Sample: blood T cells: a sorted CD56 or NKG2C T cell subset, CD4+ or CD8+ T cells, or bulk PBMC T cells (not recorded which). The receptors stem from a man aged 18 to 70 in good health.

The V and J genes are TRBV29-1 and TRBJ2-1; TCRdb outputs TRBD2, but without DNA this stays unchecked. The CDR3 has 15 amino acids. Germline CDR1 and CDR2: SQVTM and ANQGSEA. The chain's CDR3 is CSVIGPGALNNEQFF.

The rearrangement links TRBV9 to TRBJ2-3; TCRdb picks TRBD2, but there is no DNA to check that call. Germline V lookup: CDR1 SGDLS, CDR2 YYNGEE. This CDR3 is 16 amino acids long. The CDR3: CASSALERVHTDTQYF.

This sequence joins TRBV5-1 and TRBJ1-1; TCRdb names TRBD1, which stays unverified in the absence of DNA. The length of the CDR3 is 15 residues. Germline V CDR1 and CDR2: SGHRS, YFSETQ. The CDR3 is CASSFLGQGYTEAFF. The full variable domain, rest sourced from reference TRBV5-1 and TRBJ1-1, is KAGVTQTPRYLIKTRGQQVTLSCSPISGHRSVSWYQQTPGQGLQFLFEYFSETQRNKGNFPGRFSGRQFSNSRSEMNVSTLELGDSALYLCASSFLGQGYTEAFFGQGTRLTVV.

The V and J genes are TRBV7-3 and TRBJ2-1; without DNA, the TCRdb call of TRBD2 cannot be checked. The CDR3 extends over 17 amino acids. Looked up from germline, CDR1 is SGHTA and CDR2 is FQGTGA. The CDR3 region is CASSPMGGLADYNEQFF.